This TCR beta chain was sequenced for a study of blood T cell dynamics during melanoma immunotherapy. Time point denoted: pre-treatment baseline. Measured with immunoSEQ multiplex PCR; TCRdb has only the in-frame clones, and not every one. Here the sample spans more than 10,000 clones, 86% being singletons. CDR1 is SGHRS and CDR2 is YFSETQ in the germline V gene. V was trimmed by 0 bases and J by 6 bases, leaving 16 bases between them. The CDR3 is 16 amino acids. The sample was blood, taken from a patient treated with checkpoint blockade. The gene calls are TRBV5-1 and TRBJ2-1; D is possibly TRBD1 or TRBD2 (6 bases each). This clonotype was obtained from a human donor with melanoma. For the CDR3, the DNA is TGCGCCAGCAGCTTGGCCACAGGTCGGGGGCGCAATGAGCAGTTCTTC. Translated: CASSLATGRGRNEQFF. The entire variable domain, with the rest obtained from reference TRBV5-1 and TRBJ2-1, is as follows: KAGVTQTPRYLIKTRGQQVTLSCSPISGHRSVSWYQQTPGQGLQFLFEYFSETQRNKGNFPGRFSGRQFSNSRSEMNVSTLELGDSALYLCASSLATGRGRNEQFFGPGTRLTVL.